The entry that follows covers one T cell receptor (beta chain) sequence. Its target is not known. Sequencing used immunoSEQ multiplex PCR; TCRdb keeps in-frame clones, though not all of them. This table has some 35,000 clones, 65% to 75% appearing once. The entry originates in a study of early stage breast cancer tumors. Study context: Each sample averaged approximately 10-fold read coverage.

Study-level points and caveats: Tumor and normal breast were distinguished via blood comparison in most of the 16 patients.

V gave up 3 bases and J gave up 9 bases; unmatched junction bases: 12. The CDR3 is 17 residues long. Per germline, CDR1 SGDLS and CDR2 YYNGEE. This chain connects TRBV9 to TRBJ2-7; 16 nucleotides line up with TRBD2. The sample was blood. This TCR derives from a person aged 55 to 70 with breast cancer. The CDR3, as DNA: TGTGCCAGCAGCGACGGGACTAGCGGGGGGGCAAGAGTTGCGCAGTACTTC. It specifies CASSDGTSGGARVAQYF.